This T cell receptor (beta chain) is drawn from a study of blood T cell repertoires in COVID-19. Data came from immunoSEQ multiplex PCR; TCRdb stores just in-frame clones and leaves some out. The top ten hold about 4% of the sample, which has 340,000 or so clones, 86% seen once. Germline loops: CDR1 MDHEN, CDR2 SYDVKM. V trimming: 6 bases; J trimming: 3 bases; junction bases outside the gene matches: 10. This CDR3 is 15 amino acids long. The rearrangement links TRBV28 to TRBJ1-1; 7 positions match TRBD1. The receptor's source is a woman between 40 and 55 years old with acute COVID-19. The sequenced sample consisted of PBMCs or T cells enriched from blood (not recorded which). The CDR3 sequence: CASRPLDRAYTEAFF. The CDR3 nucleotides read TGTGCCAGCAGACCCTTAGACAGGGCGTACACTGAAGCTTTCTTT.